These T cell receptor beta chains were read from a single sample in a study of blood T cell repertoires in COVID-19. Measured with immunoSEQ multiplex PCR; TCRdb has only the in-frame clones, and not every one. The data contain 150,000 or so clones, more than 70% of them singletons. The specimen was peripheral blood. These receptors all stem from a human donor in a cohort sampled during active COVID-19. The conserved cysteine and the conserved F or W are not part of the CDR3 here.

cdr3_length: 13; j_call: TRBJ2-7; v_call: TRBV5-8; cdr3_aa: ASSLEPGQGYEQY
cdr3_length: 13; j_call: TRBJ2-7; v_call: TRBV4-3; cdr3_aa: ASSQQTGYSYEQY
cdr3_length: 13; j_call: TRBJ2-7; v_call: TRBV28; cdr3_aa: ASSTLAGGIYEQY
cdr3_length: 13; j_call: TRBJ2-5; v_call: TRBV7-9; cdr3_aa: ASSRTRQAQETQY
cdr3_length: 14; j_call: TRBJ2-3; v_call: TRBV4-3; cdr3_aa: ASSQGLAGLADTQY
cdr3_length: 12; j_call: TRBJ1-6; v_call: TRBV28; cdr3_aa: ASRQGLTNSPLH
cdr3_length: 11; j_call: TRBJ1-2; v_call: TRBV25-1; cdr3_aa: ASNRGGAVGYT
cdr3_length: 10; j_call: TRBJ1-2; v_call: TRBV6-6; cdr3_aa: ASADSNYGYT
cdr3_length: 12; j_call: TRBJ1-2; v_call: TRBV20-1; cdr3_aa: SASKDRGNMGYT
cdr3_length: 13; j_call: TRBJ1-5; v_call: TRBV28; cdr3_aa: ASSLVGQGNQPQH
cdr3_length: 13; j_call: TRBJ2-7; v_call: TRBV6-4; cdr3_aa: ASTNTREEAYEQY
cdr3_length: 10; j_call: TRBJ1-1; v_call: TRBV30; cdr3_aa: AWSDWNTEAF
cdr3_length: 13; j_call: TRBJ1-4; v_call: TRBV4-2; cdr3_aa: ASSRTGTGDEKLF
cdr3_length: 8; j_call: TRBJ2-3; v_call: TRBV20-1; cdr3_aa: SAIGDTQY
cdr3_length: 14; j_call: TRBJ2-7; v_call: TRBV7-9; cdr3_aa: ASSHVQTENSYEQY
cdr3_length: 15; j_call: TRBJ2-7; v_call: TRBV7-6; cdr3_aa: ASSPIPRGMAGKEQY
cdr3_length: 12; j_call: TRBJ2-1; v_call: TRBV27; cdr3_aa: ASRRGRAAGEQF
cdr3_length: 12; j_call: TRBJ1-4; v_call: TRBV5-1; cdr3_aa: ASSLLQGGEKLF
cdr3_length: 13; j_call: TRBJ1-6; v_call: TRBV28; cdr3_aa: ASTFSGGNNSPLH
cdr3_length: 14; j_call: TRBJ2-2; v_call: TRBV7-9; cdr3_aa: ASSQDRGQSTGELF
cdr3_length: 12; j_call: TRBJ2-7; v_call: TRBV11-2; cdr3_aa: ASSPNNGPYEQY
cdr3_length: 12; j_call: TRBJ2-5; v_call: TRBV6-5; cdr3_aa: ASTLGQALETQY
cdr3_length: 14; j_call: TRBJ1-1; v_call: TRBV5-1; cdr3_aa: ASSLFRETGSTEAF
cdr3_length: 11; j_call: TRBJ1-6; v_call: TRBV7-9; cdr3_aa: ASSLQGNSPLH
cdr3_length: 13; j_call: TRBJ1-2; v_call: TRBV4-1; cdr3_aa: ASSQDRQTQYGYT
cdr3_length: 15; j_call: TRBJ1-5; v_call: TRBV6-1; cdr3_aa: ASSERTVPYSNQPQH
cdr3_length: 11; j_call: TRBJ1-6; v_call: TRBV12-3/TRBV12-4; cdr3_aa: ASRDREYSPLH
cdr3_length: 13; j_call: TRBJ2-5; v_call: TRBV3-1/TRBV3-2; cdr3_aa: ASSQGTSGLGTQY
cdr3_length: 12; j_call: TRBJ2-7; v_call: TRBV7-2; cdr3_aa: ASSLEAGPYEQY
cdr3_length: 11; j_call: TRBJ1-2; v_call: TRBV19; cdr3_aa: AVRGTGAYGYT
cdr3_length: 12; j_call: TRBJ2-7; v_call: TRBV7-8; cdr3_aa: ASRSGGAPYEQY
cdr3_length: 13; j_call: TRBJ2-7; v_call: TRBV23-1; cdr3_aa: ASSQSGGSSYEQY
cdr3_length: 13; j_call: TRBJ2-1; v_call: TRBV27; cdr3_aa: ASSFPGQVKNEQF
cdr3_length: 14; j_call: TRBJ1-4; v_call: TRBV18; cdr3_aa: ASSPGTVATNEKLF
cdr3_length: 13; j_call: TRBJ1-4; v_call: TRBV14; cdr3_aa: ASSYRGGANEKLF
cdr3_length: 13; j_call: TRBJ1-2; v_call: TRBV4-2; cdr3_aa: ASSQEGASNYGYT
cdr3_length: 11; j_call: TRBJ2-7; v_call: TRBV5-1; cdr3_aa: ASSLVTGAEQY
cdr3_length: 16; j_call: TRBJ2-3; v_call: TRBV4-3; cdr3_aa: ASSQEGLSGGAADTQY
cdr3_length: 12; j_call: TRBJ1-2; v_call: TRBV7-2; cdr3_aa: ASSLADFNYGYT
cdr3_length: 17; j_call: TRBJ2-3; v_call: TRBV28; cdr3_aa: ASSPTLTSGRRATDTQY
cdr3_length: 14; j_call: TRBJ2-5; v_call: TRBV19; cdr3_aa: ASSILGLGRPETQY
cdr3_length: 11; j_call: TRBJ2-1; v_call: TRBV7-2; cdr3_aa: ASSLILGDEQF
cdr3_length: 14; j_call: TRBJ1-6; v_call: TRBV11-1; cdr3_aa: ASSPGHSSYNSPLH
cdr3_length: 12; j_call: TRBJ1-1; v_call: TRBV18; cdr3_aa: ASSSRVRDTEAF
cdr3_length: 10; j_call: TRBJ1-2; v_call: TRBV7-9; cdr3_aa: ASSLAASGYT
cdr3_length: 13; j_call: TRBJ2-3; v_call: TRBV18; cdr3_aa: ASSNQGKGVDTQY
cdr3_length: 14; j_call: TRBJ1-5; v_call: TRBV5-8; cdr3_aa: ASSPLTGGENQPQH
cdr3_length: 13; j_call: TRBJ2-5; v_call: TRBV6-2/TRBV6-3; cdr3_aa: ASSPLSSGGETQY
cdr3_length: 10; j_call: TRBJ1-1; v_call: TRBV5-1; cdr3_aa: ASRGDSAEAF
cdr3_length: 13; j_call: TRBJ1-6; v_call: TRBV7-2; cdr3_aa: ASSLAGNLNSPLH
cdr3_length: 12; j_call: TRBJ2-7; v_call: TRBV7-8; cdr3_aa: ASRDRQSSYEQY